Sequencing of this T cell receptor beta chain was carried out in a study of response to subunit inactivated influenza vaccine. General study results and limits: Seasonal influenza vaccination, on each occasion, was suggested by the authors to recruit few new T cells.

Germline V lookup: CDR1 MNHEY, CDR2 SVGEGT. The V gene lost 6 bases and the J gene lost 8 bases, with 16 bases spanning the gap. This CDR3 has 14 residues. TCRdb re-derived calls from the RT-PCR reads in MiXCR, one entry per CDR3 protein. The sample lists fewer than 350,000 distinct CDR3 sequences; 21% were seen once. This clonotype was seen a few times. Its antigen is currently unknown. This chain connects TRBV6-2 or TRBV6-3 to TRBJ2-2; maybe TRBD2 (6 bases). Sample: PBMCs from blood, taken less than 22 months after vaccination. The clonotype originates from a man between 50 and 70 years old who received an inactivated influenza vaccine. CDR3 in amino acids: CASRRDLATGELFF. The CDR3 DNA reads TGTGCCAGCAGACGGGACTTAGCGACGGGGGAGCTGTTTTTT.